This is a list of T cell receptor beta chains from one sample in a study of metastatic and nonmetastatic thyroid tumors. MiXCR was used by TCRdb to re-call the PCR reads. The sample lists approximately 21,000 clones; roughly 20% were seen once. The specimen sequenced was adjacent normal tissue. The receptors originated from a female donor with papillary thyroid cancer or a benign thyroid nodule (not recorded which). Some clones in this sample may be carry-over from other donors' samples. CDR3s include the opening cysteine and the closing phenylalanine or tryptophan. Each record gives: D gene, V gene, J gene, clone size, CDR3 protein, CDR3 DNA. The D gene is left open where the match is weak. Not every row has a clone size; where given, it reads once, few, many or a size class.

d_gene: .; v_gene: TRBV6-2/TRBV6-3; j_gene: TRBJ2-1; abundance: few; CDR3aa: CASSYGAPDYNEQFF; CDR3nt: TGTGCCAGCAGTTACGGGGCTCCCGACTACAATGAGCAGTTCTTC
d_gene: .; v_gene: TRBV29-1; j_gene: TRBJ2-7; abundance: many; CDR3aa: CSVRTDSYEQYF; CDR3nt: TGCAGCGTTAGGACCGATTCCTACGAGCAGTACTTC
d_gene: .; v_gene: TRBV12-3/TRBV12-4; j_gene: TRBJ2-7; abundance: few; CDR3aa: CASSSGRTLSYEQYF; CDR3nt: TGTGCCAGCAGTTCTGGCAGGACCCTCTCCTACGAGCAGTACTTC
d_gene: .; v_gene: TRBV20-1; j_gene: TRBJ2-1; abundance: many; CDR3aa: CSAPRLSGYPSYNEQFF; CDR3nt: TGCAGTGCCCCCCGTCTGTCCGGGTACCCGTCCTACAATGAGCAGTTCTTC
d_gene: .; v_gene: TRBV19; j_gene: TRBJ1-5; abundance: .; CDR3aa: CASQMGSLDHNQPQHF; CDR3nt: TGTGCCAGCCAAATGGGCAGTCTTGATCACAATCAGCCCCAGCATTTT
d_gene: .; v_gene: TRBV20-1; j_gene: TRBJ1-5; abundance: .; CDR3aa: CSARGPGLLDQPQHF; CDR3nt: TGCAGTGCTAGAGGACCGGGACTTTTAGATCAGCCCCAGCATTTT
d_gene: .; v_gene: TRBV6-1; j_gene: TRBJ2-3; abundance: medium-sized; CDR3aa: CASSLIDTQYF; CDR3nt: TGTGCCAGCAGTTTAATAGATACGCAGTATTTT
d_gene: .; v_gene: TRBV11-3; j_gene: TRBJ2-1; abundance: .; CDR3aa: CASSLTSGEQFF; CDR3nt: TGTGCCAGCAGCTTAACTTCGGGTGAGCAGTTCTTC
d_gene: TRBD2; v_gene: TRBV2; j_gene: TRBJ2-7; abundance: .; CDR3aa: CASSVRRGAVEQYF; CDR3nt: TGTGCCAGCAGTGTAAGGCGGGGGGCCGTCGAGCAGTACTTC
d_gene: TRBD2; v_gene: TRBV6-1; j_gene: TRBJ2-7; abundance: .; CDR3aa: CASGSGRIREQYF; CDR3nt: TGTGCCAGCGGGAGCGGGAGGATCAGAGAGCAGTACTTC
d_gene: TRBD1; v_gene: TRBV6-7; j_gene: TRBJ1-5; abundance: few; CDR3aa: CASSSDRGNNQPQHF; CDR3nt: TGTGCCAGCAGTTCAGACAGGGGGAACAATCAGCCCCAGCATTTT
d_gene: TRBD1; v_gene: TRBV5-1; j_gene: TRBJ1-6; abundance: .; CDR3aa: CASSFSDRAGNSPLHF; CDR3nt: TGCGCCAGCAGCTTCTCGGACAGGGCGGGTAATTCACCCCTCCACTTT
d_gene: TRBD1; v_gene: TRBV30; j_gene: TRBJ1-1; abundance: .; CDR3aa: CAWTDRDTEAFF; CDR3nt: TGTGCCTGGACGGACAGGGACACTGAAGCTTTCTTT
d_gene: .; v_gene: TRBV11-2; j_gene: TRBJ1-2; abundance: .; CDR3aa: CASSLSFGTIEGYTF; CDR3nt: TGTGCCAGCAGCTTAAGTTTCGGGACAATAGAGGGCTACACCTTC
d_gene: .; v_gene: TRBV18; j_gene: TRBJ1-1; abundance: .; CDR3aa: CASVSSRGAGEAFF; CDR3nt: TGTGCCAGCGTCTCGTCTAGGGGGGCAGGTGAAGCTTTCTTC
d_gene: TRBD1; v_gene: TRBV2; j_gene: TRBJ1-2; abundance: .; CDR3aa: CATDGTGGDYGYTF; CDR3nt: TGTGCCACCGATGGGACAGGGGGAGACTATGGCTACACCTTC
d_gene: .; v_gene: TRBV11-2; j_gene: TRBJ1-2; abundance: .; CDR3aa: CASSLGRHSYGYTF; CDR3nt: TGTGCCAGCAGCTTAGGGCGACACTCGTATGGCTACACCTTC
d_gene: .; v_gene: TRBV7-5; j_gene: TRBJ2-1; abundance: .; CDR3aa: CTSVPEVTGTSVIPGSYNEQFF; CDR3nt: .
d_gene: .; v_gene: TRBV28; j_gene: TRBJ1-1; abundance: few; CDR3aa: CASSPGGADTEAFF; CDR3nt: TGTGCCAGCAGTCCCGGGGGGGCGGACACTGAAGCTTTCTTT
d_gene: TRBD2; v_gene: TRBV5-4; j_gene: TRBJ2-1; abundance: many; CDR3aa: CVSSLAGLAPANEQFF; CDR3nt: TGTGTCAGCAGCTTGGCAGGACTAGCGCCCGCCAATGAGCAGTTCTTC
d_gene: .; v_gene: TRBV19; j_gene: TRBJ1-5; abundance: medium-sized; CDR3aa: CASSMEGLGQPQHF; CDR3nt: TGTGCCAGTAGTATGGAGGGATTAGGGCAGCCCCAGCATTTT